The clone carrying this T cell receptor (beta chain) showed up just a few times. The CDR3 runs 17 residues. CDR1 ENHRY and CDR2 SYGVKD come from the germline V gene. V trimming: 2 bases; J trimming: 10 bases; junction bases outside the gene matches: 15. TCRdb re-derived calls from the RT-PCR reads in MiXCR, one entry per CDR3 protein. The sample holds 2,000 to 2,500 distinct CDR3 sequences; just under 7.5% are singletons and the top ten take roughly 4%. This entry belongs to a study of yellow fever vaccine responses in identical twins. The rearrangement uses TRBV10-3 and TRBJ2-1, with TRBD2 matching 9 bases. Material: T cells from blood (PBMCs), unsorted or a sorted subset (not recorded which), obtained around 24 months after vaccination. The TCR comes from a woman younger than 35 who received the yellow fever vaccine. CDR3 amino acids: CAISEGRGGSSDPEQFF. The CDR3 coding sequence is TGTGCCATCAGTGAGGGGCGGGGGGGATCTTCGGACCCAGAGCAGTTCTTC.